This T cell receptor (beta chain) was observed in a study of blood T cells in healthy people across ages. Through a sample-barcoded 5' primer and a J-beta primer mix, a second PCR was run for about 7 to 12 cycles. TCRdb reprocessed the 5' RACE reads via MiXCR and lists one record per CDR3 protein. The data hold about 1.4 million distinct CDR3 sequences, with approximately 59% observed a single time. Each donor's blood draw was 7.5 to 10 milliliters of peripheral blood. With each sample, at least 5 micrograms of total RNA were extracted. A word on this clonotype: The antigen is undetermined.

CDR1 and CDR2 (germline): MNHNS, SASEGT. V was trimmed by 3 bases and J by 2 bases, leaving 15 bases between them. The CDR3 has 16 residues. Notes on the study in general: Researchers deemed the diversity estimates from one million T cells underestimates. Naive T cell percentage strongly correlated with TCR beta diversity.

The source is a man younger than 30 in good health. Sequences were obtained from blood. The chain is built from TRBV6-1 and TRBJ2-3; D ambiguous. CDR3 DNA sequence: TGTGCCAGCAGTGACGCGTCGAAACTATACACAGATACGCAGTATTTT. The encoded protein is CASSDASKLYTDTQYF.